These T cell receptor beta chains were read from a single sample in a study of blood T cell repertoires in COVID-19. Using immunoSEQ multiplex PCR, the repertoire was profiled, and TCRdb retains in-frame clones only, with some absent. The sample contains about 160,000 clones, roughly four fifths of which appear only once. The material sequenced was peripheral blood. The receptors were gathered from a human donor in a cohort sampled during active COVID-19. The conserved cysteine and the conserved F or W are not part of the CDR3 here. Fields, in order: J gene, V gene, CDR3 protein.

>TRBJ2-3|TRBV4-1
ASSQTRLAGIDTQY
>TRBJ2-3|TRBV6-5
ASLPAAGVADTQY
>TRBJ1-4|TRBV5-6
ASSLRRMGGEKLF
>TRBJ2-3|TRBV27
ASSSPASGTDTQY
>TRBJ2-5|TRBV28
ASSPLHRVVTQY
>TRBJ1-5|TRBV5-8
ASTKEVPPQH
>TRBJ2-4|TRBV5-4
ASSPDGDIQY
>TRBJ2-1|TRBV13
ASSTNQGTYNEQF
>TRBJ2-2|TRBV9
ASSVAGGNTGELF
>TRBJ2-7|TRBV6-2/TRBV6-3
ASSLTRGRAAYEQY
>TRBJ1-2|TRBV19
ASSTEDREGGYT
>TRBJ2-1|TRBV28
ASSLGTSGRIGEQF
>TRBJ2-1|TRBV5-1
ASTTRTSGTNEQF
>TRBJ1-2|TRBV30
AWRAPGQPYYGYT
>TRBJ1-2|TRBV7-2
ASSTDRGGTSYGYT
>TRBJ2-5|TRBV19
ASSILAGAQETQY
>TRBJ1-6|TRBV19
ASKDRGFGSPLH
>TRBJ2-1|TRBV7-9
ASSLNRGNEQF